Reported below is one TCR beta chain. Germline loops: CDR1 LNHNV, CDR2 YYDKDF (reference sequence). This CDR3 is built from 15 residues. Trimming took off 0 bases at V and 4 bases at J, with 12 bases between the two ends. The data are from a study of blood T cell repertoires in COVID-19. Background on the study: Whether acute or convalescent, the COVID-19 samples came from the United States, Italy and Spain.

In the authors' workflow: From reference gene primer amplification, estimates of nucleated cell counts were derived. TCRdb keeps only in-frame clones here, not all; method: immunoSEQ multiplex PCR. That table is the source of V, J and clone size, and D and trimming were worked out from the DNA. Of under 250,000 clones detected, 83% appear once; the ten largest clones hold about 2.7%. The chain joins TRBV15 to TRBJ1-1; no clear D. This clonotype originated in a woman aged 40 to 50 with active or convalescent COVID-19. Sample: peripheral blood. For the CDR3, the DNA is TGTGCCACCAGCAGAGATTTAAGTGGCGGCACTGAAGCTTTCTTT. It yields the protein CATSRDLSGGTEAFF.